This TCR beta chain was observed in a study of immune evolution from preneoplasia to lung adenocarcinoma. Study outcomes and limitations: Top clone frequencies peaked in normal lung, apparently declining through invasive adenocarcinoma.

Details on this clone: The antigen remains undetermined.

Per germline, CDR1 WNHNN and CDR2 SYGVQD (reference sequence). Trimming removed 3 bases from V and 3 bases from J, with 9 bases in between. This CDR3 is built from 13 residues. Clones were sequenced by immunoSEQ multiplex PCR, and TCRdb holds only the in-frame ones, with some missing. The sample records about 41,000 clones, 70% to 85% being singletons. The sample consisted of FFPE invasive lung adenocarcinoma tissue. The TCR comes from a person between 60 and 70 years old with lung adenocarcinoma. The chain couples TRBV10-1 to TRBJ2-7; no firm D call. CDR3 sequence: CASSEKANYEQYF. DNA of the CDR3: TGCGCCAGCAGTGAAAAGGCTAACTACGAGCAGTACTTC.